This T cell receptor (beta chain) was identified in a study of cytomegalovirus exposure and HLA in healthy donors. This clone has more than one count but fewer than ten. The PCR employed 60 Vbeta primers together with 13 Jbeta primers. This table comes from immunoSEQ multiplex PCR, and its TCRdb copy is limited to in-frame clones, with some not included. Of some 170,000 clones listed, roughly 8.7% are singletons. The germline gives CDR1 LNHDA, CDR2 SQIVND (reference sequence). V was cut by 4 bases and J by 0 bases, with 18 bases left in between. This CDR3 is 17 amino acids long. The chain employs TRBV19 and TRBJ1-2; a weak D match, TRBD1 (5 bases). The sequence derives from a woman under 40 in good health and CMV-seropositive. Sequenced material: PBMCs. CDR3 bases: TGTGCCAGTAGTACCCTCGGGTTAGGGGCTCCTAACTATGGCTACACCTTC. Residues: CASSTLGLGAPNYGYTF.